A selection of T cell receptor beta chains follows, all from one sample in a study of OX40 agonist ivuxolimab in advanced cancers. Assay used: immunoSEQ multiplex PCR; TCRdb lists only in-frame clones, some missing. The table records about 76,000 clones, about 88% of them present only once. This specimen consisted of CD4+ or CD8+ T cells sorted from blood, obtained in a trial of the OX40 agonist ivuxolimab. These receptors were taken from an adult with an advanced solid tumor such as melanoma, head and neck, liver or kidney cancer. CDR3s include the opening cysteine and the closing phenylalanine or tryptophan. D genes are given only for firm matches. Size tells how often a clone was seen (once, few, many) or the class of an expanded clone, and some rows leave it out.

>TRBJ2-7|TRBV7-9|TRBD1|once
CASSLGGTGALYEQYF
TGTGCCAGCAGCTTAGGAGGGACAGGGGCGCTCTACGAGCAGTACTTC
>TRBJ2-1|TRBV29-1|TRBD2|once
CSVGTSGASYNEQFF
TGCAGCGTAGGGACTAGCGGGGCCTCCTACAATGAGCAGTTCTTC
>TRBJ1-1|TRBV2|NA|NA
CANNKEDTEAFF
TGTGCCAACAACAAGGAGGACACTGAAGCTTTCTTT
>TRBJ1-3|TRBV20-1|NA|NA
CSAPYGNTIYF
TGCAGTGCACCCTATGGAAACACCATATATTTT
>TRBJ2-5|TRBV11-3|NA|NA
CASNGRQETQYF
TGTGCCAGCAACGGCAGACAAGAGACCCAGTACTTC
>TRBJ2-6|TRBV30|NA|NA
CASTGVYLGGSGANVLTF
TGTGCCTCGACCGGGGTGTACTTAGGGGGCTCTGGGGCCAACGTCCTGACTTTC
>TRBJ1-4|TRBV27|NA|NA
CASRQINNEKLFF
TGTGCCAGCCGACAGATAAATAATGAAAAACTGTTTTTT
>TRBJ1-4|TRBV11-3|TRBD1|NA
CASSVRGLQGTNEKLFF
TGTGCCAGCAGCGTAAGGGGGCTACAGGGAACTAATGAAAAACTGTTTTTT
>TRBJ1-1|TRBV10-2|NA|NA
CATGAQNTEAFF
TGCGCCACCGGGGCACAGAACACTGAAGCTTTCTTT
>TRBJ2-1|TRBV9|TRBD2|NA
CASSHLAGGGNEQFF
TGTGCCAGCAGTCATTTAGCGGGAGGAGGCAATGAGCAGTTCTTC
>TRBJ1-2|TRBV6-1|NA|NA
CASSDNRDHGYTF
TGTGCCAGCAGTGATAACAGGGATCATGGCTACACCTTC
>TRBJ2-1|TRBV7-8|NA|NA
CASSLGASNEQFF
TGTGCCAGCAGCTTAGGCGCGTCCAATGAGCAGTTCTTC
>TRBJ2-6|TRBV27|NA|once
CASSPQWWGANVLTF
TGTGCCAGCAGCCCCCAGTGGTGGGGGGCCAACGTCCTGACTTTC
>TRBJ2-1|TRBV7-9|NA|NA
CASSLGGAARPNEQFF
TGTGCCAGCAGCTTAGGAGGGGCCGCTAGACCCAATGAGCAGTTCTTC